The 27 T cell receptor beta chains listed next were all sequenced from one sample in a study of blood T cell repertoires in COVID-19. This table comes from immunoSEQ multiplex PCR, and its TCRdb copy is limited to in-frame clones, with some not included. The sample lists fewer than 350,000 clones, 75% to 95% occurring once. The sequenced sample was peripheral blood. The receptor set was obtained from a woman in her thirties with COVID-19, enrolled during active disease.

The chain recombines TRBV4-1 with TRBJ1-1, with 7 bases fitting TRBD1. Germline loops: CDR1 MGHRA, CDR2 YSYEKL. This CDR3 has 16 amino acids. Losses at the gene ends were 2 bases for V and 2 bases for J; bases not matched to a gene: 8. CDR3 sequence (DNA): TGCGCCAGCAGCCAACCCCCGGGACAGCGTAACACTGAAGCTTTCTTT. Translation: CASSQPPGQRNTEAFF.

CDR3 sequence reads: CASSLPVLYGYTF. The DNA of the CDR3 is TGTGCCAGCAGTTTACCAGTGCTCTATGGCTACACCTTC. The chain uses TRBV28 and TRBJ1-2, with D hard to call. Trimming left V 2 bases short and J 4 bases short, with 8 bases between. Germline V CDR1 and CDR2: MDHEN, SYDVKM. The CDR3 sequence is 13 residues long.

This chain joins TRBV15 and TRBJ2-3; 8 nucleotides align to TRBD1. After removal of 1 base from V and 6 bases from J, the junction contained 6 bases not matched to a gene. The germline V gene encodes CDR1 LNHNV and CDR2 YYDKDF (reference sequence). CDR3 length: 15 amino acids. In nucleotides, the CDR3 is TGTGCCACCAGCAGAGTGCAGGGGGCTTGGGATACGCAGTATTTT. Translating gives CATSRVQGAWDTQYF.

Points on this clone: The same CDR3 also results from other DNA sequences found in this sample. The chain combines TRBV5-1 with TRBJ1-5, with D perhaps matching TRBD1 (5 bases). This CDR3 spans 15 amino acids. V dropped 2 bases and J dropped 0 bases, with 9 bases sitting between them. Germline V lookup: CDR1 SGHRS, CDR2 YFSETQ. The CDR3: CASSLTGYSNQPQHF. The CDR3 nucleotides read TGCGCCAGCAGCTTAACAGGCTATAGCAATCAGCCCCAGCATTTT.

The V call is TRBV28, the J call TRBJ2-7; maybe TRBD2 (6 bases). This CDR3 has 13 amino acids. Deletions cut 3 bases from V and 6 bases from J, with 12 bases between. Germline loops: CDR1 MDHEN, CDR2 SYDVKM. The CDR3 spells CASSFGSSGEQYF. In DNA, the CDR3 is TGTGCCAGCAGTTTCGGGAGTAGTGGCGAGCAGTACTTC.

The gene calls are TRBV4-1 and TRBJ2-7; D may be TRBD1 (5 bases). The CDR3 covers 14 residues. CDR1 and CDR2 (germline): MGHRA, YSYEKL. V was clipped by 0 bases and J by 3 bases, with 9 bases between them. The CDR3 nucleotides are TGCGCCAGCAGCCAAGATGCAGGGAACTACGAGCAGTACTTC. Residues: CASSQDAGNYEQYF.

V gene TRBV7-8 combines with J gene TRBJ2-1; D gene uncertain. V was shortened by 0 bases and J by 5 bases, with 8 bases between the two germline ends. The germline V gene encodes CDR1 SGHVS and CDR2 FQNEAQ. CDR3 size: 14 residues. This CDR3 is CASSLARQNNEQFF. The CDR3 DNA reads TGTGCCAGCAGCTTAGCGCGACAAAACAATGAGCAGTTCTTC.

The genes are TRBV28 and TRBJ1-2; 7 bases line up with TRBD1. Trimming cost V 5 bases and J 8 bases; bases outside gene matches: 5. Germline CDR1 MDHEN, CDR2 SYDVKM. The CDR3 loop spans 12 amino acids. CDR3 region: CASSLQGIGYTF. CDR3 in DNA: TGTGCCAGCAGTCTACAGGGGATCGGCTACACCTTC.

The J gene is TRBJ1-2, the V gene TRBV29-1; weak D call: TRBD1 (5 bases). V was pared by 3 bases and J by 2 bases, with 10 bases between. The CDR3 length is 13 residues. Germline values: CDR1 SQVTM, CDR2 ANQGSEA. CDR3 sequence: CSVDPGSNYGYTF. The CDR3 DNA reads as TGCAGCGTTGATCCAGGGTCCAACTATGGCTACACCTTC. Combining the CDR3 with reference TRBV29-1 and TRBJ1-2 gives the whole variable domain SAVISQKPSRDICQRGTSLTIQCQVDSQVTMMFWYRQQPGQSLTLIATANQGSEATYESGFVIDKFPISRPNLTFSTLTVSNMSPEDSSIYLCSVDPGSNYGYTFGSGTRLTVV.

In regard to this clone: The sample holds other DNA sequences that translate to the same CDR3. The chain carries TRBV30 and TRBJ2-2, with a tentative D call TRBD2 (5 bases). This CDR3 contains 16 residues. Trimming removed 3 bases at V and 2 bases at J, with 16 bases between. The germline V gene encodes CDR1 GTSNPN and CDR2 SVGIG (reference sequence). CDR3 nucleotide sequence: TGTGCCTGGAGGAACGTCAGGACGGGAAACACCGGGGAGCTGTTTTTT. Its translation: CAWRNVRTGNTGELFF.

The J gene is TRBJ1-2, the V gene TRBV28; 9 positions agree with TRBD1. This CDR3 spans 13 amino acids. CDR1 is MDHEN and CDR2 is SYDVKM in the germline V gene. Trimming took 11 bases from V and 6 from J; bases not matched to a gene: 10. The CDR3 nucleotides are TGTGCCGTTAGACAGGGGGTGTTCGATGGCTACACCTTC. This sequence encodes CAVRQGVFDGYTF.

The chain recombines TRBV13 with TRBJ2-2, with no clear D. The length of the CDR3 is 11 residues. Germline V gene data show CDR1 as PRHDT and CDR2 as FYEKMQ (reference sequence). The V and J ends lost 3 bases and 7 bases respectively, with 3 bases between them. The CDR3 sequence is CASSFGGELFF. CDR3 nucleotides: TGTGCCAGCAGCTTCGGCGGGGAGCTGTTTTTT.

This clone was recorded a few times. The junction departs from the called germline gene at one end, perhaps through a read error. This rearrangement joins TRBV3-1 (or the pseudogene TRBV3-2) to TRBJ2-3; possibly TRBD2 for D (6 bases). Looked up from germline, CDR1 is LGHDT and CDR2 is YNNKEL (reference sequence). The CDR3 consists of 12 residues. As DNA, the CDR3 is TGTGCCAGCAGTTCGCCGGGACTGGGGGTAGGTTTT. It yields the protein CASSSPGLGVGF.

The gene calls are TRBV24-1 and TRBJ1-6, with D possibly being TRBD1 (5 bases). Germline CDR1 is KGHDR and CDR2 is SFDVKD. The ends were cut back, 9 bases at V and 10 bases at J, with 15 bases in the middle. The length of the CDR3 is 13 residues. The chain's CDR3 is CATLWQGESPLHF. The CDR3 bases are TGTGCCACCCTCTGGCAGGGTGAATCACCCCTCCACTTT.

This chain links TRBV6-1 with TRBJ1-6; 8 bases line up with TRBD1. The V and J ends lost 4 bases and 5 bases, in that order; junction bases with no gene match: 7. This CDR3 spans 16 amino acids. CDR1 and CDR2 from the germline V gene are MNHNS and SASEGT. CDR3 coding DNA: TGTGCCAGCAGTGCGGCAGGGGGCGAACATAATTCACCCCTCCACTTT. Translation gives CASSAAGGEHNSPLHF.

This chain links TRBV4-1 with TRBJ1-3; D ambiguous. The V end was cut by 5 bases, the J end by 0 bases, with 14 bases between. This CDR3 has 16 amino acids. Germline CDR1 MGHRA, CDR2 YSYEKL. As DNA, the CDR3 is TGCGCCAGCAGCGCCCCTCCACGACTCTCTGGAAACACCATATATTTT. Protein sequence: CASSAPPRLSGNTIYF.

This clone was counted between two and nine times. V usage is TRBV9 and J usage is TRBJ2-7; TRBD2 aligns across 7 bases. Germline values: CDR1 SGDLS, CDR2 YYNGEE. The junction had 14 bases not matched to a gene; V was cut back by 4 bases and J by 7 bases. This CDR3 has 15 amino acids. This chain's CDR3 is CASSPLAEPLLEQYF. CDR3 coding DNA: TGTGCCAGCAGCCCCCTAGCGGAGCCCCTACTGGAGCAGTACTTC.

The V gene is TRBV5-1, the J gene TRBJ2-1; D gene uncertain. The CDR3 is 11 amino acids. V lost 2 bases, J lost 7 bases, and 4 bases lay in between. Germline V gives CDR1 SGHRS, CDR2 YFSETQ. The CDR3 DNA is TGCGCCAGCAGCTTAACAAATGAGCAGTTCTTC. This sequence encodes CASSLTNEQFF.

V is TRBV5-4 and J is TRBJ2-7; tentatively, D is TRBD1 (6 bases). The CDR3 spans 11 residues. V gave up 4 bases and J gave up 6 bases, with 8 bases separating them. Germline V gene lookup returns CDR1 SGHNT and CDR2 YYREEE (reference sequence). The DNA of the CDR3 is TGTGCCAGCAGCAAGACAGGCGAGCAGTACTTC. This translates into CASSKTGEQYF.

CDR3 nucleotide sequence: TGTGCCAGCAGCTCACTTGGGACTAGCGGGAGGAGCTATGAGCAGTTCTTC. It yields the protein CASSSLGTSGRSYEQFF. The chain employs TRBV5-5 and TRBJ2-1, with 15 bases that match TRBD2. V shed 3 bases and J 8 bases; nucleotides not matched to a gene: 9. In germline, CDR1 is SGHKS, CDR2 YYEKEE (reference sequence). The CDR3 loop spans 17 amino acids.

V usage is TRBV28 and J usage is TRBJ2-3; D unclear. Trimming left V 7 bases short and J 2 bases short, with 4 bases between. The CDR3 has 11 amino acids. The germline V gene has CDR1 MDHEN and CDR2 SYDVKM. CDR3 nucleotides: TGTGCCAGCACCAACACAGATACGCAGTATTTT. It is translated as CASTNTDTQYF. The entire variable domain, with the rest obtained from reference TRBV28 and TRBJ2-3, is as follows: DVKVTQSSRYLVKRTGEKVFLECVQDMDHENMFWYRQDPGLGLRLIYFSYDVKMKEKGDIPEGYSVSREKKERFSLILESASTNQTSMYLCASTNTDTQYFGPGTRLTVL.

The chain combines TRBV5-1 with TRBJ2-1; TRBD2 matches 8 bases. The germline V gene encodes CDR1 SGHRS and CDR2 YFSETQ. With 0 bases clipped from V and 7 bases from J, the junction kept 6 bases outside the gene matches. CDR3 size: 15 residues. The CDR3 nucleotides are TGCGCCAGCAGCTTGGACTTTAGCGGGGCGAATGAGCAGTTCTTC. It encodes CASSLDFSGANEQFF.

This clone was observed a handful of times. The chain recombines TRBV6-5 with TRBJ2-3, with D possibly being TRBD1 (5 bases). Trimming shortened V by 8 bases and J by 2 bases, and 8 bases separated the two germline ends. The germline V gene has CDR1 MNHEY and CDR2 SVGAGI. CDR3 length equals 12 residues. This CDR3 reads CASGRDTDTQYF. The DNA of the CDR3 is TGTGCCAGCGGCAGGGACACAGATACGCAGTATTTT.

The chain is built from TRBV5-1 and TRBJ2-2; 7 bases line up with TRBD1. This CDR3 region has 14 residues. CDR1 is SGHRS and CDR2 is YFSETQ in the germline V gene. Trimming cost V 0 bases and J 7 bases; bases outside gene matches: 3. CDR3 DNA sequence: TGCGCCAGCAGCTTGGAGGGACAGCGCGGGGAGCTGTTTTTT. The encoded protein is CASSLEGQRGELFF.

The chain couples TRBV7-9 to TRBJ2-1, with D possibly being TRBD2 (5 bases). This CDR3 spans 16 amino acids. Germline CDR1 is SEHNR and CDR2 is FQNEAQ (reference sequence). V was cut by 5 bases and J by 0 bases, with 14 bases left in between. The CDR3 DNA sequence: TGTGCCAGCAGCCTATCGACTGGACTCTCCTACAATGAGCAGTTCTTC. Encoded protein: CASSLSTGLSYNEQFF.

This clone has just one count. V usage is TRBV27 and J usage is TRBJ2-1, with TRBD1 matching 8 bases. V lost 6 bases to trimming and J lost 9 bases; unmatched junction nucleotides: 10. This CDR3 spans 14 amino acids. Germline V CDR1 and CDR2: MNHEY, SMNVEV (reference sequence). CDR3 amino acids: CASSRQGAGGEQFF. The CDR3 DNA follows: TGTGCCAGCAGCAGGCAGGGGGCCGGGGGTGAGCAGTTCTTC.

The chain has TRBV7-8 and TRBJ1-6; D gene unclear. The CDR3 runs 12 residues. Germline values: CDR1 SGHVS, CDR2 FQNEAQ. The V and J ends lost 5 bases and 13 bases respectively, with 12 bases between them. CDR3 bases: TGTGCCAGCAGCGAGACACTGGTTCCCCTCCACTTT. The encoded protein is CASSETLVPLHF.